Described below is a single T cell receptor (beta chain) sequence and its context. This clone showed up just once. Its target antigen remains unknown. No much larger clone exists at a distance of one base, and base qualities are not known. One read alone is a weak basis. This sample was included in a study of metastatic and nonmetastatic thyroid tumors (TCRdb year 2020). About the investigation overall: For patients with malignant and with benign thyroid disease, the researchers compared repertoires between peripheral blood samples and tumor or nodule tissue samples. What the authors observed across the whole study: TCR beta diversity was reported as significantly higher in malignant tumors than in benign nodules, in both blood and tumor samples.

No treatment had been received by any patient before thyroid surgery. Using T-cell receptor beta sequencing, the study looked back at clinical samples from patients collected from the early 2010s to the late 2010s. Library method: PCR. This sample was sequenced with an Illumina HiSeq 4000. The TCR beta-chain CDR3 region of each patient was profiled by high-throughput sequencing. In the source study's methods: The researchers built a classifier to tell apart papillary thyroid cancer patients with distant metastasis, based on CDR3 differences among clinicopathological groups. To measure repertoire diversity the researchers used the Shannon index, while the Morisita-Horn index served to gauge how similar the tumor and blood repertoires were. Using fastp trimming at Q25 and MiXCR clonotype assembly, TCRdb reanalyzed the public sequencing data and kept in-frame beta chains. These V and J calls are TCRdb output, not the study's own analysis. This sample has 20,000 to 30,000 clones in its table, and approximately 12% of those were observed once. The ten most abundant clones make up approximately 4.9% of the sample.

Source material: blood. The sequence was collected from a female donor with papillary thyroid cancer or a benign thyroid nodule (not recorded which). Some clones in this sample may be carry-over from other donors' samples.

CDR3 protein: CASSWTGGTGELFF. The nucleotides read TGTGCCAGCAGCTGGACAGGGGGCACCGGGGAGCTGTTTTTT. The chain employs TRBV7-2 and TRBJ2-2, and TRBD1 aligns with 10 junction nucleotides. V is pruned by 4 bases and J by 4 bases, leaving 0 bases of the junction without a gene match. CDR1 is given as SGHTA and CDR2 as FQGNSA, both from the germline V gene. Its CDR3 holds 14 amino acids, cysteine through phenylalanine. The DNA shown is the 42-base CDR3, in frame from base 1.